The entry below gives a single T cell receptor beta chain sequence along with its context. This clone is characterized as medium-sized (0.01 to 0.1%). Its antigen has not been determined. No much larger clonotype is one base removed from it; base qualities were not supplied. The record originates from a study of T cell responses to AZD1222 COVID-19 vaccine (TCRdb year 2021). A note on the overall study: A total of 233 trial participants underwent TCR sequencing, of whom some 210 received two doses of AZD1222 and about 26 received two doses of the MenACWY control vaccine. Trial participants were enrolled by age into 18-55, 56-69 and 70-plus year subgroups, with about 150, 28 and 57 TCR-sequenced participants respectively. Results the study describes overall, beyond this receptor: Epitopes outside the regions mutated in the B.1.351 and B.1.1.7 variants were reportedly recognized by nearly half of the unique spike-specific TCRs. Because no samples from the day 14 peak response were available, repertoires could be characterized only after the peak T cell response. Conclusions about previously exposed vaccinees are limited, since just six AZD1222 recipients were seropositive for SARS-CoV-2 at baseline. Most participants were white British and females outnumbered males, and the authors suggested that clonal diversity may have been underestimated. The whole spike protein was spanned by vaccine-associated CD4 TCRs, and dominant responses were seen in regions 160-218 and 743-854. Spike-specific TCR breadth and depth rose significantly after two AZD1222 doses compared with day 0 and with MenACWY recipients. The 56-69-year group was small, and its depth increase did not reach significance, likely because of low power.

In the paper's terms, the time point label means: about 28 days (+/-7) after the second vaccine dose. AZD1222 recipients whose second dose came at about 4 weeks and those whose second dose came at about 12 weeks were combined into one group, since spike-specific TCR depth and breadth did not differ between the two schedules. Vaccinee samples were obtained from the UK trials COV001 and COV002, which included a single-blind randomized controlled phase 2/3 trial of AZD1222 (ChAdOx1 nCoV-19) in healthy adults. For TCRbeta chain sequencing, PBMC samples were collected from trial participants at day 0 and at day 28 after the second dose. The CDR3 runs 15 residues from the cysteine to the phenylalanine. The entry retains the CDR3 DNA only, 45 bases that are in frame from base 1. In the germline V gene (reference sequence), CDR1 corresponds to SEHNR and CDR2 to FQNEAQ. V ends up 1 base short and J 4 bases short, with an unmatched junction base count of 2.

The CDR3 regions of human TCRbeta chains were analyzed by immunosequencing. In the authors' own workflow: TCRs in the repertoires were matched against a reference library of SARS-CoV-2-specific TCRs that had been generated with the MIRA antigen-specificity platform. Breadth meant the fraction of unique TCRs that were SARS-CoV-2-associated, whereas depth meant the fraction of total T cells that were SARS-CoV-2-associated. Using the MIRA data, each spike-specific TCR was mapped to the spike region that the TCR reacts to and placed in a CD4 or CD8 class. Log10-transformed breadth and depth values were compared by one-way ANOVA with Sidak's multiple comparisons tests. Entries here come from immuneACCESS through TCRdb and include only in-frame sequences with V and J called. Some clones fail to appear in such tables; in the studies checked, an unresolved V gene covers under half of the shortfall, and the cause of the remainder is unknown. V and J calls and clone size are given by that table; D and trimming were obtained from the DNA. A total of 50,000 or so clones appear in this sample, 89% of them only once. The ten largest make up under 5.5% of the sample.

This TCR was recovered from an adult who received the AZD1222 COVID-19 vaccine. The chain was built from TRBV7-9 and TRBJ2-1; 9 central bases correspond to TRBD2. Sequences were derived from peripheral blood, sampled 28 days after the second AZD1222 dose. In nucleotides, the sequence is TGTGCCAGCAGCTTAGTAGCGGGAGATTACAATGAGCAGTTCTTC. The encoded protein is CASSLVAGDYNEQFF.